Listed below are T cell receptor beta chains from one sample, sequenced in a study of STAT5B mutations in CD4+ large granular lymphocyte leukemia. The assay was immunoSEQ multiplex PCR, and TCRdb's table has in-frame clones only and misses some. This sample has 22,000 or so clones, with 60% to 85% found just once. Sequencing was carried out using CD4+ T cells from blood buffy coats. Every receptor here comes from a human donor in good health. Both conserved end residues are part of each CDR3. Fields, in order: clone size, V gene, J gene, CDR3 protein. Clone size, where shown, is once, few, many, or a class for clones that have expanded.

>few|TRBV19|TRBJ1-1
CASSPLGATEAFF
>-|TRBV18|TRBJ2-3
CASSPNRLDTQYF
>-|TRBV18|TRBJ2-1
CASSPPRSYNEQFF
>-|TRBV9|TRBJ2-5
CASSKTPQETQYF
>-|TRBV28|TRBJ2-3
CASSLGASVWTDTQYF
>-|TRBV11-2|TRBJ2-3
CASSLGTGGTDTQYF
>-|TRBV6-1|TRBJ1-6
CASSEMGQGYNSPLHF
>-|TRBV6-1|TRBJ2-1
CASSEARGTEQFF
>-|TRBV28|TRBJ2-7
CASSSPLRPGNEQYF
>-|TRBV2|TRBJ1-5
CASTNRGGPQHF
>once|TRBV6-5|TRBJ2-6
CASSKNPETGQGLTF
>-|TRBV28|TRBJ1-2
CASSFPRGGKGYGYTF
>-|TRBV6-6|TRBJ2-7
CASSSPRWGSYEQYF
>-|TRBV5-8|TRBJ1-5
CASSPPGGDYSNQPQHF
>-|TRBV6-1|TRBJ2-2
CASSSLTGDTGELFF
>few|TRBV5-6|TRBJ1-5
CASSLQGSGQPQHF
>-|TRBV30|TRBJ2-7
CAWQSTGGGYEQYF
>few|TRBV2|TRBJ2-2
CASSGSISGELFF
>once|TRBV7-2|TRBJ1-4
CASSWTVTNEKLFF
>few|TRBV2|TRBJ2-7
CASSQLEGYEQYF
>-|TRBV28|TRBJ2-5
CASSVPGETQYF
>-|TRBV4-2|TRBJ2-7
CASSQDVAVDYEQYF
>-|TRBV7-2|TRBJ1-5
CASSSQGGQPQHF
>-|TRBV5-6|TRBJ1-5
CASSYRGASNQPQHF
>-|TRBV7-2|TRBJ1-1
CASSLTSTGSGTEAFF
>-|TRBV6-1|TRBJ2-7
CASSAGQRPYEQYF
>-|TRBV9|TRBJ1-3
CASSVGQGDGNTIYF
>-|TRBV4-3|TRBJ2-1
CASSRTSGRYNEQFF
>few|TRBV18|TRBJ1-5
CASADSYSNQPQHF
>-|TRBV6-1|TRBJ1-3
CASSEAQGTRPDTIYF
>-|TRBV2|TRBJ2-2
CASSVYGRGTAGELFF
>-|TRBV6-6|TRBJ2-7
CASSYSGGVGHEQYF
>-|TRBV29-1|TRBJ1-5
CSVADGTHQPQHF
>-|TRBV5-4|TRBJ2-5
CASSLLSSGGEAQYF
>-|TRBV2|TRBJ2-3
CASKGSSTDTQYF
>few|TRBV4-1|TRBJ1-1
CASSQVVSPPNTEAFF
>once|TRBV5-1|TRBJ2-3
CASSLGSGGGDTQYF
>few|TRBV2|TRBJ2-7
CASTFGHDSYEQYF
>-|TRBV6-1|TRBJ1-5
CASSEQGTRSNQPQHF
>-|TRBV7-9|TRBJ1-6
CASSSTGTVNSPLHF
>-|TRBV28|TRBJ1-2
CASSYASAAGYTF
>-|TRBV28|TRBJ2-4
CASSLRGQHIAKNIQYF
>-|TRBV5-1|TRBJ1-4
CASTPGQGNEKLFF
>-|TRBV28|TRBJ2-1
CASSLSREQFF
>-|TRBV9|TRBJ2-3
CASSVGPTSTDTQYF
>-|TRBV7-3|TRBJ2-3
CASSLYSTDTQYF
>-|TRBV2|TRBJ1-1
CASSEYLASVKFAGTTEAFF
>-|TRBV5-1|TRBJ2-1
CASSLGGTFNNEQFF
>-|TRBV5-1|TRBJ2-2
CASSLVLGGTGELFF
>-|TRBV19|TRBJ1-1
CAIKGQGTTEAFF
>few|TRBV18|TRBJ1-1
CASSPWDRLNTEAFF
>-|TRBV6-6|TRBJ1-2
CASSRPWDRGYGYTF
>-|TRBV27|TRBJ2-5
CASSFLAGGLGSETQYF
>-|TRBV10-3|TRBJ1-1
CAISELVWGVAEAFF
>-|TRBV6-6|TRBJ1-2
CASSRGQGHYGYTF
>-|TRBV7-2|TRBJ1-5
CASSFSGTGSGQPQHF
>-|TRBV7-2|TRBJ1-5
CASSRTGGSNQHQHF
>-|TRBV7-2|TRBJ2-3
CASSLTGTARLDTQYF
>-|TRBV6-1|TRBJ2-7
CASVLRGTSYEQYF
>-|TRBV28|TRBJ2-5
CASRASGGAQETQYF